One and the same sample provided the 2 T cell receptor beta chains below, sequenced in a study of blood T cells in healthy people across ages (dated by TCRdb to between 2014 and 2017). Library construction relied on 5' RACE. Sequencing was performed on an Illumina HiSeq 2500. A second roughly 7 to 11 cycle PCR used a sample-barcoded 5' primer and a J-beta primer mix. TCRdb's own reprocessing of the public reads used fastp at Q25 and MiXCR and kept productive beta chains. A single entry per CDR3 protein holds the most common genes and DNA from its merged rows. This sample is represented by 920,000 or so distinct CDR3 sequences; more than 40% of them were singletons. The top ten clones comprise about 19% of the sample. Specimen: blood. These receptor sequences come from a woman aged 55 to 70 in good health.

This clonotype turned up a few times. The rearrangement links TRBV10-3 to TRBJ2-7, with TRBD2 matching 13 bases. Germline assignment: CDR1 ENHRY and CDR2 SYGVKD. This CDR3 has 18 amino acids. V lost 6 bases and J lost 3; bases outside the gene matches: 14. The CDR3 loop reads CAIRGTGLAGFLGYEQYF. The DNA for the CDR3 is TGTGCCATCAGAGGGACGGGACTAGCGGGATTTTTGGGCTACGAGCAGTACTTC.

Written as DNA, the CDR3 is TGTGCCAGCAGTGAAGCTCGACAGGGCACTCAGCCCCAGCATTTT. It encodes CASSEARQGTQPQHF. This rearrangement joins TRBV2 to TRBJ1-5; 7 bases map to TRBD1. This CDR3 is 15 amino acids long. After removal of 0 bases from V and 6 bases from J, the junction contained 5 bases not matched to a gene. Germline values: CDR1 SNHLY, CDR2 FYNNEI.